The present TCR beta chain was sequenced within a study of cytomegalovirus exposure and HLA in healthy donors. Regarding the study as a whole: Later on, analysis showed that most CMV-associated TCR beta chains appeared to be HLA-restricted. In a later analysis, at a false discovery rate of 0.05, roughly 18,000 TCR beta sequences were associated with HLA alleles.

CDR1 is MNHEY and CDR2 is SVGAGI in the germline V gene. The length of the CDR3 is 15 residues. J lost 4 bases, V lost 5 bases, and 6 bases had no gene match. Concerning this clone itself: The antigen is undetermined.

Vbeta (60) and Jbeta (13) primers were used in the PCR. TCRdb's table, derived via immunoSEQ multiplex PCR, lists solely in-frame clones and lacks some. This sample carries some 130,000 clones, around 77% of them seen once, and the ten largest clones take 4% to 5.5%. This clonotype was sampled from a man aged 25 to 40 in good health. V usage is TRBV6-5 and J usage is TRBJ1-5, with TRBD1 matching 9 bases. Sequenced material: PBMCs. The CDR3 protein is CASSPNRGLNQPQHF. The CDR3 nucleotides read TGTGCCAGCAGTCCAAACAGGGGGCTGAATCAGCCCCAGCATTTT.